This T cell receptor (beta chain) stems from a study of CD8+ T cells in alopecia areata. As for the study in general: Percent affected scalp area, the SALT score, rated treated patients' severity.

A note on this clone: What it recognizes is unknown.

Study outcomes and limitations: Elevated clonality characterized lesional scalp relative to normal scalp, particularly in alopecia totalis/universalis. Researchers say the link of baseline CD8+ expansion to response remains uncertain, with one nonresponder. Under tofacitinib, fewer expanded CD8+ clones appeared among the top 100 scalp clones.

RNA extraction and reverse transcription yielded cDNA as sequencing template. Generated by immunoSEQ multiplex PCR, the TCRdb table keeps only in-frame clones and is missing some. The sample includes roughly 180,000 clones, approximately 50% of them seen just once. The CDR3 runs to 18 residues. Germline values: CDR1 MGHRA, CDR2 YSYEKL. Trimming left V 0 bases short and J 4 bases short, with 21 bases between. Stated treatment: oral pan-JAK inhibitor, 5-10 mg twice daily. This chain uses TRBV4-1 with TRBJ1-1; D not resolved. Specimen: CD8+ T cells sorted from blood, collected at week 52, from a patient treated with tofacitinib. This receptor was taken from a human donor with alopecia areata. The DNA for the CDR3 is TGCGCCAGCAGCCAAGATCAGGCCGACCTAAATCTGGGCACTGAAGCTTTCTTT. It encodes CASSQDQADLNLGTEAFF.